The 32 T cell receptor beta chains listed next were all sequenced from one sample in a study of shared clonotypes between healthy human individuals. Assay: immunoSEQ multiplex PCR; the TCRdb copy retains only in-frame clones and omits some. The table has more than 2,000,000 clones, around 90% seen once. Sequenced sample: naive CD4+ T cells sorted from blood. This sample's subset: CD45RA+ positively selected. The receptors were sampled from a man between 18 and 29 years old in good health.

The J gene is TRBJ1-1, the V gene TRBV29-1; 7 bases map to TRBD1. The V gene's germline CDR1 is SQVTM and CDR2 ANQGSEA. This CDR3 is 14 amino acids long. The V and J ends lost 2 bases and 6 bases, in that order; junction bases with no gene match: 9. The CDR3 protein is CSVESGGGNSEAFF. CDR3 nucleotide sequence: TGCAGCGTTGAATCTGGAGGGGGCAATTCTGAAGCTTTCTTT.

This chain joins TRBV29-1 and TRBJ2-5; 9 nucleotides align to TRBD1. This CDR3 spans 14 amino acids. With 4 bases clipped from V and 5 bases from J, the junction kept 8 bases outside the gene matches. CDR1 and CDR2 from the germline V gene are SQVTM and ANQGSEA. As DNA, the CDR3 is TGCAGCGTTGTGGACAGGGGAGTCCCTGAGACCCAGTACTTC. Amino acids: CSVVDRGVPETQYF.

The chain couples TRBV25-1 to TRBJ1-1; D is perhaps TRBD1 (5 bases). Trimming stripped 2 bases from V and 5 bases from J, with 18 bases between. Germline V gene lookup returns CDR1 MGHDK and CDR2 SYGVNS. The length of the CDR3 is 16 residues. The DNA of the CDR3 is TGTGCCAGCAGTGAAACGGGACGGGGCGCCCTTACTGAAGCTTTCTTT. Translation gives CASSETGRGALTEAFF.

The CDR3 DNA reads as TGCGCCAGCAGCTCAGGACTGCTAATCCAGAGCTCCTACAATGAGCAGTTCTTC. Protein sequence: CASSSGLLIQSSYNEQFF. The chain has TRBV5-1 and TRBJ2-1, with D possibly TRBD2 on 5 matching bases. Germline lookup yields CDR1 SGHRS and CDR2 YFSETQ. There are 18 residues in the CDR3. With 3 bases removed from V and 0 bases from J, the gap between germline ends came to 19 bases. Drawing the rest from reference TRBV5-1 and TRBJ2-1, the complete variable domain is KAGVTQTPRYLIKTRGQQVTLSCSPISGHRSVSWYQQTPGQGLQFLFEYFSETQRNKGNFPGRFSGRQFSNSRSEMNVSTLELGDSALYLCASSSGLLIQSSYNEQFFGPGTRLTVL.

CDR3 protein: CASRRDYEQYF. The CDR3 region has the DNA TGTGCCAGCAGGAGGGATTACGAGCAGTACTTC. The chain recombines TRBV25-1 with TRBJ2-7; a possible D gene is TRBD2 (5 bases). The CDR3 covers 11 residues. Germline V gene lookup returns CDR1 MGHDK and CDR2 SYGVNS. V lost 6 bases to trimming and J lost 4 bases, with 7 bases between them.

This chain's CDR3 is CASSLWVLGGTDTQYF. In DNA, the CDR3 is TGTGCCAGCAGCTTGTGGGTCCTGGGGGGCACAGATACGCAGTATTTT. This chain connects TRBV5-8 to TRBJ2-3, with D perhaps assigned TRBD1 or TRBD2 (5 bases each). Per the germline V gene, CDR1 is SGHTS and CDR2 is YDEGEE. The CDR3 contains 16 residues. Trimming removed 1 base at V and 1 base at J, with 13 bases between.

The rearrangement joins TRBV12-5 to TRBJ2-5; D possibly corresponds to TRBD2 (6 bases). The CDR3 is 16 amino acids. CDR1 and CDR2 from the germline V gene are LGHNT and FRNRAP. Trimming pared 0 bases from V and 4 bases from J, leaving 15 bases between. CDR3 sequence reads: CASGLVVGGDGETQYF. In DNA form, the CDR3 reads TGTGCTAGTGGTTTGGTAGTCGGAGGGGACGGAGAGACCCAGTACTTC.

CDR3: CASSLAPGSGETQYF. CDR3 nucleotides: TGTGCCAGCAGCTTAGCTCCGGGGAGCGGGGAGACCCAGTACTTC. The chain has TRBV11-2 and TRBJ2-5, with a tentative D call TRBD2 (6 bases). Germline values: CDR1 SGHAT, CDR2 FQNNGV. With 1 base removed from V and 5 bases from J, the gap between germline ends came to 14 bases. The CDR3 runs 15 residues.

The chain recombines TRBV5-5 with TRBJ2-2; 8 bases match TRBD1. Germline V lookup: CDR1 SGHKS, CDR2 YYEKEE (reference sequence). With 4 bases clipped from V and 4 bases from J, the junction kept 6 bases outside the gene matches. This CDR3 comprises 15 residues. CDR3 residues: CASSPITGGTGELFF. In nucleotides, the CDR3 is TGTGCCAGCAGCCCTATAACAGGGGGCACCGGGGAGCTGTTTTTT. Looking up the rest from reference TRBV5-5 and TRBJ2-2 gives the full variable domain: DAGVTQSPTHLIKTRGQQVTLRCSPISGHKSVSWYQQVLGQGPQFIFQYYEKEERGRGNFPDRFSARQFPNYSSELNVNALLLGDSALYLCASSPITGGTGELFFGEGSRLTVL.

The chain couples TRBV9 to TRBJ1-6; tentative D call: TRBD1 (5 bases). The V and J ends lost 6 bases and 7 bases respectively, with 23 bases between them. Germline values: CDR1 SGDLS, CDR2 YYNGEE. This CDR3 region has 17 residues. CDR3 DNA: TGTGCCAGCACGGAGCCACAAGGGGCAGGGAGGAATTCACCCCTCCACTTT. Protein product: CASTEPQGAGRNSPLHF.

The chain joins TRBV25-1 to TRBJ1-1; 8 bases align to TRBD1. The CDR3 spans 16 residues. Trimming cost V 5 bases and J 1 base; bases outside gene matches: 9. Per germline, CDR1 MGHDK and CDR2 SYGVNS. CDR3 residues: CASSQRGTGANTEAFF. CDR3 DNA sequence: TGTGCCAGCAGTCAACGGGGGACAGGCGCGAACACTGAAGCTTTCTTT.

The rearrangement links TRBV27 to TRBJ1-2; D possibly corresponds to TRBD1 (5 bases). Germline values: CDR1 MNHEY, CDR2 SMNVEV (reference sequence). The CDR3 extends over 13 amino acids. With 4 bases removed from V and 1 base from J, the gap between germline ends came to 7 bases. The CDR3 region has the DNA TGTGCCAGCAGTTGGGGGGTTAACTATGGCTACACCTTC. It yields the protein CASSWGVNYGYTF.

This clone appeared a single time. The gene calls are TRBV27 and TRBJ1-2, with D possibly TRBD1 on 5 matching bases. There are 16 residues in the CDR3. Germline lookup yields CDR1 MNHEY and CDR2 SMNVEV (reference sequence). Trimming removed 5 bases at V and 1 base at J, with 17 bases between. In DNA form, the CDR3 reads TGTGCCAGCAGTGCAACACCGGGACTTGGTAACTATGGCTACACCTTC. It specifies CASSATPGLGNYGYTF.

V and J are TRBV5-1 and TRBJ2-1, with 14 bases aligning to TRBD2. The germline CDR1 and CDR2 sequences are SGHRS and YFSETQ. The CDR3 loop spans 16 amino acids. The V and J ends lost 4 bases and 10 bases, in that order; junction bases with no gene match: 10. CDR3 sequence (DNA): TGCGCCAGCAGCCCGACTAGCGGGAGGGGTCTAGGAGAGCAGTTCTTC. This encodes CASSPTSGRGLGEQFF.

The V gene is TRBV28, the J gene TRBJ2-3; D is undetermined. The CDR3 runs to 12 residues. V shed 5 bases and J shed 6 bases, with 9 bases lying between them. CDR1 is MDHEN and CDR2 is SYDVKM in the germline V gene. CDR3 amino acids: CASSPEWDTQYF. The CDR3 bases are TGTGCCAGCAGTCCCGAGTGGGATACGCAGTATTTT.

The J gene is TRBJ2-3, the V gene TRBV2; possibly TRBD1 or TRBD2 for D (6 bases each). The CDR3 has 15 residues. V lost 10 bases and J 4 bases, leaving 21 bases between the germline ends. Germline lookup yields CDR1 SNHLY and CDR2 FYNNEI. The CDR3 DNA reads TGTGCCACCAAGTTGCTGTGGGGGGCATCAGATACGCAGTATTTT. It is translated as CATKLLWGASDTQYF.

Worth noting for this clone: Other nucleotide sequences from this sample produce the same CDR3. The CDR3: CASSPGTGTDTQYF. The CDR3 DNA sequence: TGTGCCAGCAGCCCCGGGACAGGCACAGATACGCAGTATTTT. The chain combines TRBV7-9 with TRBJ2-3; 7 bases line up with TRBD1. This CDR3 comprises 14 residues. V was clipped by 5 bases and J by 1 base; unmatched bases: 3. Germline lookup yields CDR1 SEHNR and CDR2 FQNEAQ (reference sequence).

The CDR3: CASSGRDRGDYGYTF. As DNA, the CDR3 is TGTGCCAGCAGTGGCCGGGACAGGGGCGACTATGGCTACACCTTC. This chain uses TRBV6-1 with TRBJ1-2; 10 bases are a match to TRBD1. CDR3 length: 15 amino acids. With V trimmed by 4 bases and J by 3 bases, 5 bases remained unmatched. Germline-derived CDR1 and CDR2 are MNHNS and SASEGT.

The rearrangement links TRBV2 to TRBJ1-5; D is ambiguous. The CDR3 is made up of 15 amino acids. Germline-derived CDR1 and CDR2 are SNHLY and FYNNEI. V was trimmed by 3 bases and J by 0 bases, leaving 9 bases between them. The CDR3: CASSETAYSNQPQHF. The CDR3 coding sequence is TGTGCCAGCAGTGAGACGGCCTATAGCAATCAGCCCCAGCATTTT.

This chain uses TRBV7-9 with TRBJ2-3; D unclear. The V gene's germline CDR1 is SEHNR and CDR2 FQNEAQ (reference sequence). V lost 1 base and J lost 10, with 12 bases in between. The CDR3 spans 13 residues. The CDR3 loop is CASSLEEAPSQYF. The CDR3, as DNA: TGTGCCAGCAGCTTAGAAGAAGCCCCTTCGCAGTATTTT.

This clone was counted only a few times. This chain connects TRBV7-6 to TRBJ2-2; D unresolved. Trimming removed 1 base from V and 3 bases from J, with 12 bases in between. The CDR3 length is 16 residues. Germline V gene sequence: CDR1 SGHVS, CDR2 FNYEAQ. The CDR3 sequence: CASSLVSFWDTGELFF. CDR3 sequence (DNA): TGTGCCAGCAGCTTAGTATCCTTTTGGGACACCGGGGAGCTGTTTTTT.

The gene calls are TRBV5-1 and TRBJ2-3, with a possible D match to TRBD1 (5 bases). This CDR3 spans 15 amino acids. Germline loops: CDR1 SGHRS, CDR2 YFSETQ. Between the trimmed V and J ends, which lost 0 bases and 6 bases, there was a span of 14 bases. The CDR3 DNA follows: TGCGCCAGCAGCTTGGCCCCAGGGATTGGGGATACGCAGTATTTT. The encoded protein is CASSLAPGIGDTQYF.

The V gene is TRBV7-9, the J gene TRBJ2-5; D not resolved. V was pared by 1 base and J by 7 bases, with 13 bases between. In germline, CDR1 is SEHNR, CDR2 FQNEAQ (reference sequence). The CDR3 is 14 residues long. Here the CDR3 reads CASSLVTSFGTQYF. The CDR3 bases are TGTGCCAGCAGCTTAGTTACGAGTTTTGGGACCCAGTACTTC. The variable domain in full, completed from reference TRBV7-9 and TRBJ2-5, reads DTGVSQNPRHKITKRGQNVTFRCDPISEHNRLYWYRQTLGQGPEFLTYFQNEAQLEKSRLLSDRFSAERPKGSFSTLEIQRTEQGDSAMYLCASSLVTSFGTQYFGPGTRLLVL.

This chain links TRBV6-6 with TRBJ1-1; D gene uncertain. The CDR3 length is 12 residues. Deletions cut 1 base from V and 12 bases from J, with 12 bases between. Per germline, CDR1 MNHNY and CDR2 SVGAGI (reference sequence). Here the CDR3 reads CASSYYDRVSFF. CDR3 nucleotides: TGTGCCAGCAGTTACTATGATAGGGTGTCTTTCTTT.

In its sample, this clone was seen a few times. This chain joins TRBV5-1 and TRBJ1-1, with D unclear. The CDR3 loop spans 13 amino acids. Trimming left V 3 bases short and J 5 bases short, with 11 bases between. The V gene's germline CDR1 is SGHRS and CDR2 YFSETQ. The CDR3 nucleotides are TGCGCCAGCAGCTACGTCCGAGGGACTGAAGCTTTCTTT. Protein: CASSYVRGTEAFF.

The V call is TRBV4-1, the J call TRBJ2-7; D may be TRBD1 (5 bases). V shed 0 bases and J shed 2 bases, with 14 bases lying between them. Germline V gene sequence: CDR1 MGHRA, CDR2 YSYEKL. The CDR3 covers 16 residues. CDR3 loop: CASSQDSGRFTYEQYF. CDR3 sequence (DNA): TGCGCCAGCAGCCAAGACTCAGGGCGCTTTACCTACGAGCAGTACTTC.

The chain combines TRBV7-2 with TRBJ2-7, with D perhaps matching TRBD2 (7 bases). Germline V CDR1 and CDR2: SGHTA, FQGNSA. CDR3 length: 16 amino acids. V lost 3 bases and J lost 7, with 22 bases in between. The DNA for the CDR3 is TGTGCCAGCAGCTTGGGGAGGGACCCCAGCCAGGGGGAGCAGTACTTC. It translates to CASSLGRDPSQGEQYF.

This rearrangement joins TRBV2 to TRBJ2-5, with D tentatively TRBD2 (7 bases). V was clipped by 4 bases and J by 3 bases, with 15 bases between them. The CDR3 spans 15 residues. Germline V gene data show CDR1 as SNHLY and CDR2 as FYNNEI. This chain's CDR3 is CASSVRGGTKETQYF. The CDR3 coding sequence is TGTGCCAGCAGTGTCAGGGGAGGGACAAAAGAGACCCAGTACTTC.

CDR3 coding DNA: TGTGCCAGTAGTACCCAGGCCCTAGGCGATGAAAAACTGTTTTTT. It specifies CASSTQALGDEKLFF. This chain uses TRBV19 with TRBJ1-4; no clear D gene. Trimming removed 4 bases at V and 6 bases at J, with 15 bases between. Germline CDR1 LNHDA, CDR2 SQIVND (reference sequence). The CDR3 totals 15 residues.

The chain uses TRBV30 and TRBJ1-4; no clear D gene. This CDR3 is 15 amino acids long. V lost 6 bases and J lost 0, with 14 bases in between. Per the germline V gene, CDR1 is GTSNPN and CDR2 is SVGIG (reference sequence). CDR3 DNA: TGTGCCTGCAGCAGGTCGGGAGCAACTAATGAAAAACTGTTTTTT. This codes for CACSRSGATNEKLFF.

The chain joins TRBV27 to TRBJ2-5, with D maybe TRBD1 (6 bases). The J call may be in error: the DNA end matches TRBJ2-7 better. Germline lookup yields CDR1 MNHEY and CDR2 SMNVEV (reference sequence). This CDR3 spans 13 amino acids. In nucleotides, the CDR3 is TGTGCCAGCGGCTTACAGGGTAGTGGCGAGCAGTACTTC. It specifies CASGLQGSGEQYF.

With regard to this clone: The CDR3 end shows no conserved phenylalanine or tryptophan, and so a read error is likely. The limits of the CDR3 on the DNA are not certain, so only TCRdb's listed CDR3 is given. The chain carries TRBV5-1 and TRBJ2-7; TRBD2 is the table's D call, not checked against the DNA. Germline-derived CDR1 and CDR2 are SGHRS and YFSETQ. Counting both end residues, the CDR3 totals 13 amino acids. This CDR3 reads CASSSDPSGGWFL.